This T cell receptor (beta chain) is drawn from a study of blood T cell repertoires in COVID-19. Study information: The United States, Italy and Spain supplied acute and convalescent COVID-19 samples.

The CDR3 extends over 13 amino acids. Germline V gives CDR1 MNHEY, CDR2 SMNVEV (reference sequence). The V gene lost 6 bases and the J gene lost 10 bases, with 18 bases spanning the gap. Data came from immunoSEQ multiplex PCR; TCRdb stores just in-frame clones and leaves some out. The data show a few hundred thousand clones, around 83% seen once. The sequence derives from a woman between 45 and 60 years old with acute or convalescent COVID-19. The sample taken for sequencing was peripheral blood. The rearrangement joins TRBV27 to TRBJ1-1; D may be TRBD1 (6 bases). The CDR3: CASRAPGAHAAFF. CDR3 sequence (DNA): TGTGCCAGCAGAGCCCCAGGGGCCCACGCAGCTTTCTTT.